The 15 T cell receptor beta chains below come from one sample, sequenced in a study of CD8 T cells in Susac syndrome. It was with random hexamers that about 0.45 to 1 ug RNA was reverse transcribed. One entry per CDR3 protein, called by TCRdb with MiXCR from the immunoSEQ multiplex PCR reads. The profile shows some 150,000 distinct CDR3 sequences, approximately 94% of them singletons. The sequenced sample was CD8+ T cells from PBMCs. All receptors derive from a human donor with multiple sclerosis.

This chain joins TRBV19 and TRBJ2-5, with TRBD1 matching over 10 bases. The CDR3 is 16 amino acids. Germline V CDR1 and CDR2: LNHDA, SQIVND (reference sequence). The J segment lost 5 bases and the V segment lost 5 bases, leaving 11 bases of the junction unmatched. CDR3 protein: CASSRYGTGVRETQYF. The CDR3, as DNA: TGTGCCAGTAGTCGTTACGGGACAGGGGTTAGGGAGACCCAGTACTTC.

The table lists this clonotype with a count of one. This sequence joins TRBV30 and TRBJ1-1; no firm D call. Trimming took off 0 bases at V and 8 bases at J, with 13 bases between the two ends. The CDR3 covers 13 residues. Germline-derived CDR1 and CDR2 are GTSNPN and SVGIG (reference sequence). The CDR3 is CAWSVREDIEAFF. CDR3 sequence (DNA): TGTGCCTGGAGTGTTCGAGAGGATATAGAAGCTTTCTTT.

V is TRBV7-8 and J is TRBJ1-2; D is perhaps TRBD1 (5 bases). Trimming removed 1 base from V and 7 bases from J, with 13 bases in between. The CDR3 length is 14 residues. The germline V gene has CDR1 SGHVS and CDR2 FQNEAQ. In DNA form, the CDR3 reads TGTGCCAGCAGCTTAGAAGCCAGGGAGGGTGGCTACACCTTC. Translation: CASSLEAREGGYTF.

The rearrangement joins TRBV5-6 to TRBJ2-1; D may be TRBD2 (6 bases). Germline CDR1 SGHDT, CDR2 YYEEEE. V lost 2 bases to trimming and J lost 3 bases, with 24 bases between them. The CDR3 is 19 amino acids. Here the CDR3 reads CASSFYRGKASEYYNEQFF. The CDR3 DNA reads as TGTGCCAGCAGCTTTTATCGGGGGAAAGCGTCCGAATACTACAATGAGCAGTTCTTC.

This clonotype was counted between two and nine times. The V call is TRBV29-1, the J call TRBJ2-1, with D possibly TRBD1 on 6 matching bases. This CDR3 is built from 15 residues. V was pared by 1 base and J by 0 bases, with 10 bases between. CDR1 is SQVTM, CDR2 ANQGSEA, per germline. The CDR3 nucleotides read TGCAGCGTTGAAGTTCAGGGGAGCTCCTACAATGAGCAGTTCTTC. It yields the protein CSVEVQGSSYNEQFF.

The chain recombines TRBV29-1 with TRBJ2-1, with 10 nucleotides matching TRBD2. Trimming at V came to 3 bases and at J to 3 bases, leaving 8 bases not matched to a gene. The CDR3 contains 16 residues. CDR1 and CDR2 from the germline V gene are SQVTM and ANQGSEA. CDR3 region: CSVEPTVAGGYNEQFF. The CDR3 DNA reads TGCAGCGTTGAGCCCACAGTAGCGGGGGGCTACAATGAGCAGTTCTTC.

The genes are TRBV11-2 and TRBJ2-1, with D unclear. Germline CDR1 is SGHAT and CDR2 is FQNNGV. The CDR3 totals 11 residues. V lost 1 base to trimming and J lost 7 bases, with 2 bases between them. CDR3 amino acids: CASSLVNEQFF. The CDR3 DNA is TGTGCCAGCAGCTTAGTGAATGAGCAGTTCTTC.

V gene TRBV4-1 combines with J gene TRBJ1-5; TRBD1 aligns across 8 bases. The length of the CDR3 is 16 residues. V shed 4 bases and J 6 bases; nucleotides not matched to a gene: 11. Germline V gene sequence: CDR1 MGHRA, CDR2 YSYEKL. The DNA for the CDR3 is TGCGCCAGCAGCCCCCTTGAGGCAGGGGGCGGTCAGCCCCAGCATTTT. Translated: CASSPLEAGGGQPQHF.

The rearrangement links TRBV12-5 to TRBJ2-7; unclear D gene. This CDR3 region has 13 residues. Germline V lookup: CDR1 LGHNT, CDR2 FRNRAP. V was shortened by 0 bases and J by 6 bases, with 9 bases between the two germline ends. CDR3 sequence: CASGLVVSAEQYF. CDR3 DNA: TGTGCTAGTGGTTTGGTAGTAAGTGCCGAGCAGTACTTC.

This rearrangement joins TRBV20-1 to TRBJ1-1; weak D call: TRBD1 (5 bases). The CDR3 length is 13 residues. V lost 2 bases and J lost 4, with 11 bases in between. Germline V CDR1 and CDR2: DFQATT, SNEGSKA (reference sequence). The CDR3 region is CSARSGGGTEAFF. As DNA, the CDR3 is TGCAGTGCTAGATCGGGTGGGGGCACTGAAGCTTTCTTT.

V is TRBV29-1 and J is TRBJ1-2; 8 bases map to TRBD1. The CDR3 spans 13 residues. The germline gives CDR1 SQVTM, CDR2 ANQGSEA. V gave up 7 bases and J gave up 2 bases; unmatched junction bases: 6. The CDR3 here is CSGRTGRNYGYTF. The CDR3 coding sequence is TGCAGCGGGCGGACAGGGCGAAACTATGGCTACACCTTC.

The chain couples TRBV5-1 to TRBJ2-3; D not resolved. The germline V gene encodes CDR1 SGHRS and CDR2 YFSETQ. CDR3 length equals 14 residues. The V and J ends lost 2 bases and 11 bases respectively, with 18 bases between them. The CDR3 nucleotides are TGCGCCAGCAGCTTAGAGGACCCACGGCGAATGCAGTATTTT. It encodes CASSLEDPRRMQYF.

The J gene is TRBJ2-3, the V gene TRBV4-3; D remains unclear. CDR1 LGHNA and CDR2 YSLEER come from the germline V gene. With 0 bases removed from V and 3 bases from J, the gap between germline ends came to 4 bases. The CDR3 loop spans 13 amino acids. The chain's CDR3 is CASSQEETDTQYF. CDR3 DNA: TGCGCCAGCAGCCAAGAAGAAACAGATACGCAGTATTTT.

The chain has TRBV20-1 and TRBJ2-1; TRBD2 is a possible D gene (5 bases). The CDR3 has 16 amino acids. Trimming pared 5 bases from V and 2 bases from J, leaving 19 bases between. Germline CDR1 and CDR2: DFQATT and SNEGSKA (reference sequence). The CDR3 is CSAPRGLAQAYNEQFF. The CDR3 region has the DNA TGCAGTGCTCCCCGAGGCCTAGCCCAGGCCTACAATGAGCAGTTCTTC.

V is TRBV10-3 and J is TRBJ2-1; D is ambiguous. Germline CDR1 reads ENHRY; CDR2 reads SYGVKD. V lost 0 bases to trimming and J lost 7 bases, with 7 bases between them. This CDR3 has 13 amino acids. The CDR3 DNA is TGTGCCATCAGTGAGTCAGGGATGAATGAGCAGTTCTTC. Translation gives CAISESGMNEQFF.